The 10 T cell receptor beta chains reported below all come from one sample, sequenced in a study of patients and donors after allogeneic stem cell transplantation. One entry per CDR3 protein results from TCRdb running MiXCR on the RT-PCR reads. The table includes under 95,000 distinct CDR3 sequences, approximately 5.2% detected once. The specimen was blood, either unsorted or a sorted T cell fraction (not recorded which). These receptors originate from a human donor who was either an allogeneic HSCT recipient or a stem cell or donor lymphocyte infusion donor (not recorded which). It is not recorded whose cells these are; they may come from a transplant donor.

This clonotype was detected ten times or more. The chain links TRBV7-9 to TRBJ1-6; D might be TRBD1 (6 bases). CDR1 SEHNR and CDR2 FQNEAQ come from the germline V gene (reference sequence). V was pared by 5 bases and J by 5 bases, with 13 bases between. The CDR3 is 15 amino acids. CDR3 region: CASSPGQTNNSPLHF. CDR3 nucleotides: TGTGCCAGCAGCCCCGGACAGACTAATAATTCACCCCTCCACTTT.

This clonotype turned up a few times. V and J are TRBV19 and TRBJ1-2; 8 nucleotides align to TRBD1. The CDR3 consists of 14 residues. Germline V lookup: CDR1 LNHDA, CDR2 SQIVND (reference sequence). Trimming at V came to 6 bases and at J to 7 bases, leaving 10 bases not matched to a gene. CDR3 amino acids: CASSPTRTGLGYTF. For the CDR3, the DNA is TGTGCCAGTAGCCCTACCCGGACAGGGCTTGGCTACACCTTC.

This clonotype was counted between two and nine times. The chain employs TRBV7-8 and TRBJ2-7; D possibly corresponds to TRBD2 (6 bases). Germline V CDR1 and CDR2: SGHVS, FQNEAQ. This CDR3 is 14 amino acids long. The V gene lost 5 bases and the J gene lost 8 bases, with 19 bases spanning the gap. The CDR3 region has the DNA TGTGCCAGCAGCCCCTTAGCGGTAGATACTCAGCAGTACTTC. Protein product: CASSPLAVDTQQYF.

V usage is TRBV2 and J usage is TRBJ1-2, with D unclear. The CDR3 consists of 14 residues. The ends were cut back, 4 bases at V and 3 bases at J, with 12 bases in the middle. Germline CDR1 and CDR2: SNHLY and FYNNEI. For the CDR3, the DNA is TGTGCCAGCAGTGTCGGAGGAGCTCACTATGGCTACACCTTC. Amino acid sequence: CASSVGGAHYGYTF.

This clonotype came up many times. The gene calls are TRBV7-2 and TRBJ1-1; D remains unclear. The CDR3 is made up of 12 amino acids. V was shortened by 5 bases and J by 7 bases, with 11 bases between the two germline ends. CDR1 and CDR2 (germline): SGHTA, FQGNSA. The CDR3 sequence: CASSKTWGEAFF. CDR3 in DNA: TGTGCCAGCAGCAAGACATGGGGTGAAGCTTTCTTT. Supplemented by reference TRBV7-2 and TRBJ1-1, the full variable domain reads GAGVSQSPSNKVTEKGKDVELRCDPISGHTALYWYRQSLGQGLEFLIYFQGNSAPDKSGLPSDRFSAERTGGSVSTLTIQRTQQEDSAVYLCASSKTWGEAFFGQGTRLTVV.

This clonotype was seen repeatedly, ten times or more. The chain recombines TRBV27 with TRBJ2-3; possibly TRBD2 for D (6 bases). The CDR3 is 15 amino acids. Deletions cut 5 bases from V and 6 bases from J, with 18 bases between. CDR1 is MNHEY and CDR2 is SMNVEV in the germline V gene (reference sequence). Written as DNA, the CDR3 is TGTGCCAGCAGTGAGCAAAGACTAGAAAGCGATACGCAGTATTTT. Amino acid sequence: CASSEQRLESDTQYF.

Ten or more counts support this clonotype. This chain connects TRBV13 to TRBJ1-3; D is perhaps TRBD1 (5 bases). Germline CDR1 PRHDT, CDR2 FYEKMQ (reference sequence). The CDR3 spans 16 residues. The V end lost 5 bases, the J end lost 0 bases, and 14 bases lay between the germline ends. The DNA of the CDR3 is TGTGCCAGCAGCCTAGATCGACAGATCTCTGGAAACACCATATATTTT. Translation: CASSLDRQISGNTIYF.

Ten or more counts support this clonotype. V gene TRBV5-6 combines with J gene TRBJ1-1; unclear D gene. V was cut by 0 bases and J by 0 bases, with 12 bases left in between. This CDR3 is 16 amino acids long. Germline CDR1 SGHDT, CDR2 YYEEEE. The CDR3 DNA is TGTGCCAGCAGCTTGGATGGCAGCTGGATGAACACTGAAGCTTTCTTT. Translated: CASSLDGSWMNTEAFF.

This clonotype turned up a few times. The chain employs TRBV20-1 and TRBJ2-7, with D maybe TRBD2 (5 bases). This CDR3 has 14 amino acids. V lost 5 bases and J lost 3, with 17 bases in between. Germline V CDR1 and CDR2: DFQATT, SNEGSKA (reference sequence). The CDR3 loop is CSARAHGLNYEQYF. The CDR3 DNA reads as TGCAGTGCTCGAGCCCATGGACTCAACTACGAGCAGTACTTC.

The sample holds many counts of this clonotype. This chain joins TRBV5-1 and TRBJ2-5; D perhaps matches TRBD1 (5 bases). The germline CDR1 and CDR2 sequences are SGHRS and YFSETQ. V was shortened by 4 bases and J by 1 base, with 11 bases between the two germline ends. The CDR3 is made up of 14 amino acids. The CDR3 DNA follows: TGCGCCAGCAGCGAGACAGTCGGCCAAGAGACCCAGTACTTC. It is translated as CASSETVGQETQYF.